This T cell receptor beta chain was sequenced during a study of blood T cell repertoires in COVID-19. Study-level background: The United States, Italy and Spain supplied acute and convalescent COVID-19 samples. The cDNA or gDNA used as material had been derived from T cells, B-cell-depleted T cells, or PBMCs.

V lost 3 bases to trimming and J lost 0 bases, with 33 bases between them. Germline V gives CDR1 SGDLS, CDR2 YYNGEE. The CDR3 sequence is 22 residues long. Assay: immunoSEQ multiplex PCR; the TCRdb copy retains only in-frame clones and omits some. The profile shows 150,000 to 200,000 clones, around 80% of them singletons. In assigning cohorts, the study relied on participant-reported clinical history. Specimen: PBMCs or T cells enriched from blood (not recorded which). This receptor was taken from a woman between 50 and 59 years old with acute COVID-19. The rearrangement uses TRBV9 and TRBJ1-2; the D gene is possibly TRBD1 (6 bases). The CDR3 sequence: CASSATTGGTGTRTGANYGYTF. In DNA form, the CDR3 reads TGTGCCAGCAGCGCTACCACGGGGGGCACCGGGACGCGTACGGGGGCTAACTATGGCTACACCTTC.